These 30 T cell receptor delta chains came from one sample sequenced in a study of DNA immune sequencing with unique molecular identifiers. Genomic DNA underwent 32-plex PCR targeting all 8 TRDV and 4 TRDJ genes. The library had 12-nucleotide UMIs introduced over roughly 3 barcoding cycles, then a second adapter PCR. TCRdb ran CATT on the multiplex PCR reads. The repertoire holds 2,000 to 2,500 delta-chain clones, 11% to 15% seen once, with around 49% in the top ten. Specimen: gamma-delta T cells enriched from blood buffy coat, or unenriched PBMCs (not recorded which). The receptors shown here come from a human donor in good health.

This clone was found a few times. This likely stems from a read error, as it lies one base from a far larger clone. The sample has other DNA sequences that encode this CDR3 too. The chain couples TRDV2 to TRDJ1, with D unclear. Looked up from germline, CDR1 is GEAIGNYY and CDR2 is EKD. There are 16 residues in the CDR3. Here the CDR3 reads CACDPSDRKYTDKLIF. CDR3 bases: TGTGCGTGTGACCCGTCCGATCGGAAGTACACCGATAAACTCATCTTT.

This sequence joins TRAV29/DV5 and TRDJ1; the match to TRDD3 covers 7 bases. The J gene, left out of TCRdb, was set here by checking the DNA against germline. There are 16 residues in the CDR3. With V trimmed by 0 bases and J by 2 bases, 10 bases remained unmatched. Per the germline V gene, CDR1 is NSMFDY and CDR2 is ISSIKDK. CDR3 nucleotide sequence: TGTGCAGCAAGCGGGGGATATGGAGGTTGGACCGATAAACTCATCTTT. It yields the protein CAASGGYGGWTDKLIF. Combining the CDR3 with reference TRAV29/DV5 and TRDJ1 gives the whole variable domain DQQVKQNSPSLSVQEGRISILNCDYTNSMFDYFLWYKKYPAEGPTFLISISSIKDKNEDGRFTVFLNKSAKHLSLHIVPSQPGDSAVYFCAASGGYGGWTDKLIFGKGTRVTVEP.

CDR3 protein: CAATLRSGGPGLGKLIF. The CDR3 DNA sequence: TGTGCAGCAACACTACGTAGTGGGGGACCAGGCCTTGGTAAACTCATCTTT. The J gene is TRDJ1, the V gene TRAV29/DV5; the match to TRDD3 covers 7 bases. TCRdb records no J gene; here it was assigned by comparing the DNA to germline. The length of the CDR3 is 17 residues. Unmatched junction bases numbered 21, after V lost 3 bases and J lost 7 bases. Germline CDR1 is NSMFDY and CDR2 is ISSIKDK.

This clone showed up just a few times. A far larger clone is just one base off, so this is likely a read error. Additional DNA sequences in this sample encode the identical CDR3. This chain links TRDV2 with TRDJ1, with TRDD3 as a possible D gene (6 bases). V was pared by 3 bases and J by 3 bases, with 31 bases between. The CDR3 length is 20 residues. Germline V lookup: CDR1 GEAIGNYY, CDR2 EKD. This CDR3 is CACDPVLGDAKGRGPDKLIF. As DNA, the CDR3 is TGTGCCTGTGACCCCGTACTGGGTGATGCGAAAGGGAGAGGACCCGATAAACTCATCTTT.

This clone is categorized as medium-sized. The chain uses TRAV38-2/DV8 and TRDJ1, with 7 bases aligning to TRDD3. V was clipped by 2 bases and J by 0 bases; unmatched bases: 25. Germline V gene data show CDR1 as TSESDYY and CDR2 as QEAYKQQN. The CDR3 is made up of 22 amino acids. CDR3 amino acids: CAYRRGLVIGIPRLGYTDKLIF. The CDR3 coding sequence is TGTGCTTATAGGAGAGGACTAGTGATCGGGATACCTAGACTAGGGTACACCGATAAACTCATCTTT.

In its sample, this clone was seen a few times. V gene TRDV1 combines with J gene TRDJ1; 12 positions agree with TRDD3. This CDR3 contains 17 residues. Germline CDR1 TSWWSYY, CDR2 QGS. Unmatched junction bases numbered 15, after V lost 6 bases and J lost 7 bases. For the CDR3, the DNA is TGTGCTCTTGGCCGGTCCTCCACTGGGGGATACTCGGGTAAACTCATCTTT. This encodes CALGRSSTGGYSGKLIF.

On this clone itself: This DNA translates differently at residue 13 from the TCRdb protein, which is that of a much larger clone; a read error is likely, and the protein shown is the DNA's own translation. The chain recombines TRDV2 with TRDJ3; no reliable D call. This CDR3 spans 20 amino acids. Germline-derived CDR1 and CDR2 are GEAIGNYY and EKD. The CDR3 sequence is CACDTVLTLGSSRDTRQMFF. In nucleotides, the CDR3 is TGTGCCTGTGACACCGTACTGACCTTAGGGAGCTCCAGGGACACCCGACAGATGTTTTTC.

In the case of this clone: The protein held in TCRdb is that of a much larger clone and does not match this DNA's translation at residue 10, likely because of a read error; the protein shown is translated from the DNA. The V gene is TRDV2, the J gene TRDJ1; no clear D. Germline V CDR1 and CDR2: GEAIGNYY, EKD. This CDR3 contains 14 residues. CDR3 loop: CACDSLVYTHKLIF. DNA of the CDR3: TGTGCCTGTGACAGTCTAGTGTACACCCATAAACTCATCTTT.

Details on this clone: The protein recorded in TCRdb matches a much larger clone and deviates from this DNA's translation at residue 3, suggesting a read error; the protein here is obtained by translating the DNA. The chain links TRDV2 to TRDJ1, with 12 bases that match TRDD3. The CDR3 sequence is 18 residues long. Looked up from germline, CDR1 is GEAIGNYY and CDR2 is EKD. Written as DNA, the CDR3 is TGTGCCTATGACACGCTTTTTCTGGGGGATACGAGCACCGATAAACTCATCTTT. Protein sequence: CAYDTLFLGDTSTDKLIF.

This clone is judged medium-sized (0.01 to 0.1%). The J gene call is TRDJ1, but no V gene call exists; TRDD3, the D gene given by the table, was not confirmed from the DNA. The length of the CDR3 is 17 residues. CDR3: CACDRGGLLGGPDKLIF. Written as DNA, the CDR3 is TGTGCCTGTGATAGGGGGGGATTACTGGGGGGGCCCGATAAACTCATCTTT.

This clone appeared a few times. A far larger clone lies a single base away; this is likely a read error. V and J are TRDV2 and TRDJ2; TRDD3 might be the D (5 bases). The CDR3 runs to 13 residues. Germline CDR1 GEAIGNYY, CDR2 EKD. The CDR3 protein is CACDTGVTARLFF. The CDR3 region has the DNA TGTGCCTGTGACACGGGGGTCACAGCACGACTCTTCTTT.

There are a few counts of this clone. A read error likely explains why the TCRdb protein, taken from a much larger clone, differs from this DNA's translation at residue 11; the protein shown is translated from the DNA. This chain connects TRDV2 to TRDJ3; maybe TRDD3 (6 bases). Per germline, CDR1 GEAIGNYY and CDR2 EKD. The CDR3 consists of 17 residues. For the CDR3, the DNA is TGTGCCTGTGACACATCGCCCCCCTCCTGGGGCACCCGACAGATGTTTTTC. It specifies CACDTSPPSWGTRQMFF.

Concerning this clone itself: The protein recorded in TCRdb matches a much larger clone and deviates from this DNA's translation at residue 5, suggesting a read error; the protein here is obtained by translating the DNA. V usage is TRDV2 and J usage is TRDJ1, with 7 bases lining up with TRDD3. V lost 3 bases and J lost 0; bases outside the gene matches: 6. The CDR3 is made up of 15 amino acids. Germline loops: CDR1 GEAIGNYY, CDR2 EKD. CDR3 in amino acids: CACDQLGTDTDKLIF. CDR3 nucleotide sequence: TGTGCCTGTGACCAACTGGGGACAGACACCGATAAACTCATCTTT.

This clone was observed a handful of times. For this DNA, TCRdb reports the protein of a much larger clone, which diverges at residue 6, most likely from a read error; the protein presented here is translated directly from the DNA. The chain is built from TRDV2 and TRDJ1, with 8 bases fitting TRDD3. CDR3 size: 15 residues. Trimming removed 3 bases from V and 3 bases from J; junction bases left unmatched: 8. The V gene's germline CDR1 is GEAIGNYY and CDR2 EKD. This chain's CDR3 is CACDPQGDKSDKLIF. The CDR3 region has the DNA TGTGCCTGTGACCCACAGGGGGATAAATCCGATAAACTCATCTTT.

The chain links TRDV1 to TRDJ1; 9 nucleotides align to TRDD3. Germline V lookup: CDR1 TSWWSYY, CDR2 QGS. The ends lost 2 bases at V and 2 bases at J; junction bases unmatched: 15. The CDR3 totals 19 residues. The CDR3 DNA reads TGTGCTCTTGGGGAATCTAGGTGTTCTGGGGGATGTTATACCGATAAACTCATCTTT. Its translation is CALGESRCSGGCYTDKLIF.

This clone was seen a handful of times. The likely explanation is a read error, given a far larger clone one base away. This chain connects TRDV1 to TRDJ1; D possibly corresponds to TRDD3 (6 bases). The ends were cut back, 3 bases at V and 0 bases at J, with 35 bases in the middle. The CDR3 is 23 residues long. CDR1 and CDR2 (germline): TSWWSYY, QGS. CDR3 residues: CALGDLPRTTYVRGGTYTDKLIF. DNA of the CDR3: TGTGCTCTTGGGGACCTACCAAGGACTACCTACGTCCGGGGGGGGACGTACACCGATAAACTCATCTTT.

This clone was counted a few times. A read error likely explains this, since a far larger clone differs by one base. Distinct nucleotide sequences in the sample also encode this CDR3. J is TRDJ1 and V is TRDV2, with TRDD3 matching 7 bases. Germline CDR1 GEAIGNYY, CDR2 EKD. Trimming cost V 0 bases and J 0 bases; bases outside gene matches: 9. This CDR3 region has 17 residues. The CDR3 loop is CACDTLVLGENTDKLIF. CDR3 coding DNA: TGTGCCTGTGACACCCTCGTTTTGGGGGAGAACACCGATAAACTCATCTTT.

This clone was seen more than once but under ten times. It differs at one base from a far larger clone, so likely a read error. Other DNA variants within this sample encode the same CDR3. The chain links TRDV2 to TRDJ3; TRDD3 matches at 13 bases. Germline trimming cut 2 bases from V and 4 bases from J; bases unmatched to any gene: 10. Germline CDR1 is GEAIGNYY and CDR2 is EKD. CDR3 size: 20 residues. Written as DNA, the CDR3 is TGTGCCTGTGACAAAGTACTGGGGGATACGCGCTCTTGGGACACCCGACAGATGTTTTTC. This encodes CACDKVLGDTRSWDTRQMFF.

With respect to this clone: This likely came from a read error, as a far larger clone is one base away. This same CDR3 is encoded by further DNA sequences in the sample. The CDR3 protein is CACDTVVLGDTPTGSAQLFF. DNA for the CDR3: TGTGCCTGTGACACCGTCGTACTGGGGGATACCCCAACCGGTTCAGCACAACTCTTTTTT. J is TRDJ2 and V is TRDV2; 12 nucleotides agree with TRDD3. The CDR3 runs 20 residues. Germline CDR1 is GEAIGNYY and CDR2 is EKD.

In this sample, this clone turned up a few times. The chain carries TRDV1 and TRDJ1; TRDD3 matches 7 bases. The CDR3 consists of 20 residues. Trimming removed 0 bases from V and 0 bases from J; junction bases left unmatched: 16. Looked up from germline, CDR1 is TSWWSYY and CDR2 is QGS. Here the CDR3 reads CALGELSPRPGGGHTDKLIF. The CDR3 bases are TGTGCTCTTGGGGAACTGAGCCCCAGACCTGGGGGGGGACACACCGATAAACTCATCTTT.

Points on this clone: This sequence is one base from a far larger clone and is likely a read error. The rearrangement links TRDV1 to TRDJ1, with 8 bases that match TRDD3. TCRdb leaves out the J gene; it was filled in here by matching the DNA to germline. Trimming cost V 0 bases and J 0 bases; bases outside gene matches: 27. The CDR3 contains 24 residues. Germline CDR1 and CDR2: TSWWSYY and QGS. CDR3 DNA sequence: TGTGCTCTTGGGGAACTCCGTCCACCTTACCGTCCTGTACTGGGGGTTTCGTACACCGATAAACTCATCTTT. Translated, it gives CALGELRPPYRPVLGVSYTDKLIF.

V gene TRDV1 combines with J gene TRDJ1; TRDD3 agrees at 8 bases. From germline, CDR1 is TSWWSYY and CDR2 QGS. This CDR3 has 18 residues. Losses at the gene ends were 3 bases for V and 0 bases for J; bases not matched to a gene: 12. The CDR3 here is CALGDVATVLGDTDKLIF. CDR3 nucleotide sequence: TGTGCTCTTGGGGACGTTGCTACCGTACTGGGGGACACCGATAAACTCATCTTT.

This clone has only a few counts. The V gene was left uncalled, and the J gene is TRDJ1; the DNA was not used to check the table's D call, TRDD3. This CDR3 is built from 18 residues. The CDR3: CALGEDILGELYTDKLIF. For the CDR3, the DNA is TGTGCTCTTGGGGAAGATATACTGGGGGAACTGTACACCGATAAACTCATCTTT.

Remarks on this clone: The protein given by TCRdb reflects a much larger clone and differs at residue 14 from this DNA's translation, likely from a read error; the protein shown is the DNA's translation. The CDR3 region is CACDTVLTLGSSWHTRQMFF. CDR3 coding DNA: TGTGCCTGTGACACCGTACTGACCTTAGGGAGCTCCTGGCACACCCGACAGATGTTTTTC. The chain uses TRDV2 and TRDJ3; D remains ambiguous. Germline V CDR1 and CDR2: GEAIGNYY, EKD. This CDR3 has 20 amino acids.

Comment on this clone: The protein given by TCRdb reflects a much larger clone and differs at residue 6 from this DNA's translation, likely from a read error; the protein shown is the DNA's translation. J is TRDJ3 and V is TRDV2, with 10 bases matching TRDD3. V was pared by 0 bases and J by 2 bases, with 3 bases of the junction left unmatched. CDR3 length: 18 residues. The germline V gene encodes CDR1 GEAIGNYY and CDR2 EKD. The CDR3 region has the DNA TGTGCCTGTGACACCGTTGGGGGATACACCTGGGACACCCGACAGATGTTTTTC. Protein sequence: CACDTVGGYTWDTRQMFF.

This sequence joins TRDV2 and TRDJ2; TRDD3 matches at 7 bases. V was pared by 0 bases and J by 0 bases, with 3 bases of the junction left unmatched. Germline CDR1 is GEAIGNYY and CDR2 is EKD. The CDR3 runs 16 residues. CDR3 in amino acids: CACDTVGGALTAQLFF. As DNA, the CDR3 is TGTGCCTGTGACACCGTTGGGGGAGCTTTGACAGCACAACTCTTCTTT.

This clone is labeled medium-sized. The same CDR3 arises from other DNA sequences in this sample as well. The chain uses TRDV2 and TRDJ1; 10 bases are shared with TRDD3. The CDR3 runs to 17 residues. Germline lookup yields CDR1 GEAIGNYY and CDR2 EKD. V shed 0 bases, J shed 0 bases, and the junction held 6 bases outside the gene matches. The CDR3 loop reads CACDTVGTGGYTDKLIF. The CDR3 region has the DNA TGTGCCTGTGACACCGTGGGTACTGGGGGATACACCGATAAACTCATCTTT.

This clone turned up a few times. For this DNA, TCRdb reports the protein of a much larger clone, which diverges at residue 9, most likely from a read error; the protein presented here is translated directly from the DNA. Other DNA sequences within the sample encode an identical CDR3. This sequence joins TRDV2 and TRDJ1, with 9 bases identical to TRDD3. The CDR3 is 17 residues long. Trimming removed 1 base from V and 0 bases from J; junction bases left unmatched: 8. The germline CDR1 and CDR2 sequences are GEAIGNYY and EKD. The CDR3 DNA reads as TGTGCCTGTGACACTCTGGGGGATCGAAAGTACACCGATAAACTCATCTTT. Residues: CACDTLGDRKYTDKLIF.

A few counts support this clone. TCRdb shows a much larger clone's protein in place of this DNA's translation, and the two differ at residue 14, likely through a read error; the protein shown is translated from the DNA. The V gene is TRDV2, the J gene TRDJ3; 8 bases match TRDD3. CDR1 is GEAIGNYY and CDR2 is EKD in the germline V gene. The CDR3 runs 19 residues. The CDR3 spells CACDTMTGGASWDARQMFF. The CDR3 DNA reads as TGTGCCTGTGACACGATGACTGGGGGGGCGTCCTGGGACGCCCGACAGATGTTTTTC.

In regard to this clone: The protein that TCRdb holds for this DNA derives from a much larger clone and differs from the translated DNA at residue 8, which likely indicates a read error; the protein shown here is translated from the DNA. The chain couples TRDV2 to TRDJ1; weak D call: TRDD3 (6 bases). Germline V gene lookup returns CDR1 GEAIGNYY and CDR2 EKD. The ends were cut back, 2 bases at V and 3 bases at J, with 18 bases in the middle. The CDR3 loop spans 16 amino acids. The CDR3, as DNA: TGTGCCTGTGACAAGCTGGGGAATACGCAGGCCGATAAACTCATCTTT. Residues: CACDKLGNTQADKLIF.